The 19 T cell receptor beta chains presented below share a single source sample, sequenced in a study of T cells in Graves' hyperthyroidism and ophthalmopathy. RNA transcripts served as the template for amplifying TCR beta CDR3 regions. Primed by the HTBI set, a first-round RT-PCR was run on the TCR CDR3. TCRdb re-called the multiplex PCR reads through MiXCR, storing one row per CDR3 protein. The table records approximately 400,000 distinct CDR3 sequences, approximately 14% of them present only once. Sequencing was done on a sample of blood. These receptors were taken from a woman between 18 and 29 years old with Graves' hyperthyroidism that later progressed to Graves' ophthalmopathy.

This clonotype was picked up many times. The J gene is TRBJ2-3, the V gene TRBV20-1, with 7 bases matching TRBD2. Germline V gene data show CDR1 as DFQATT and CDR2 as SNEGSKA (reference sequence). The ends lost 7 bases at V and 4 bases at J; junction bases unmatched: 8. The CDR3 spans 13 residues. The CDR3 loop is CSVGGVGADTQYF. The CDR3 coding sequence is TGCAGTGTGGGGGGGGTCGGCGCAGATACGCAGTATTTT.

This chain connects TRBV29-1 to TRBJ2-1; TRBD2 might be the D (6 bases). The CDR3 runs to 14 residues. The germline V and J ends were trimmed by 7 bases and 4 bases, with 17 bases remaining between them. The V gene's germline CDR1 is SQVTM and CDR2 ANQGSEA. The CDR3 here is CSARPGGPYNEQFF. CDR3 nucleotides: TGCAGCGCTCGTCCTGGAGGGCCGTACAATGAGCAGTTCTTC.

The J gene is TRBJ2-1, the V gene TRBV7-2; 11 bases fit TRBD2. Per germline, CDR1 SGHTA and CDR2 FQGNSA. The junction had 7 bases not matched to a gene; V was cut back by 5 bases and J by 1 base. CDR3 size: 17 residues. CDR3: CASSTRTSGLSYNEQFF. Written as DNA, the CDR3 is TGTGCCAGCAGCACCCGGACTAGCGGGTTATCCTACAATGAGCAGTTCTTC.

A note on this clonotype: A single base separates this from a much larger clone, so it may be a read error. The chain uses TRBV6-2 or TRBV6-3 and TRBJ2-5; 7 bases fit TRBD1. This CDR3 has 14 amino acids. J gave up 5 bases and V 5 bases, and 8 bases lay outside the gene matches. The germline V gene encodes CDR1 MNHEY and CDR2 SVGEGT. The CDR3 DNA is TGTGCCAGCAGTGTCCACGACAGGGTTGAGACCCAGTACTTC. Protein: CASSVHDRVETQYF.

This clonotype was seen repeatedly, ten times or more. CDR3 in DNA: TGTGCCAGCTCACCATCTGTGGGCTCCTACAATGAGCAGTTCTTC. It specifies CASSPSVGSYNEQFF. The chain recombines TRBV18 with TRBJ2-1; no firm D call. Trimming removed 2 bases from V and 0 bases from J, with 8 bases in between. The CDR3 consists of 15 residues. The germline gives CDR1 KGHSH, CDR2 LQKENI.

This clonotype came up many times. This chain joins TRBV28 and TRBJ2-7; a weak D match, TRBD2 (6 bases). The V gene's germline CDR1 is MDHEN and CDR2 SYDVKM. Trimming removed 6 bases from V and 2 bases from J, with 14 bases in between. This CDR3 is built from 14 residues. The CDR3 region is CASSYAGEAYEQYF. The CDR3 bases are TGTGCCAGCAGCTATGCTGGGGAGGCCTACGAGCAGTACTTC.

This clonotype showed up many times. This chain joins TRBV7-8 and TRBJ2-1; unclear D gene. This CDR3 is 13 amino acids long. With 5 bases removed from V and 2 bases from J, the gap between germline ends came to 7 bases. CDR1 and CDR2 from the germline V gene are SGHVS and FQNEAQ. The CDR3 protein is CASSTPPYNEQFF. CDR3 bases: TGTGCCAGCAGCACCCCACCCTACAATGAGCAGTTCTTC.

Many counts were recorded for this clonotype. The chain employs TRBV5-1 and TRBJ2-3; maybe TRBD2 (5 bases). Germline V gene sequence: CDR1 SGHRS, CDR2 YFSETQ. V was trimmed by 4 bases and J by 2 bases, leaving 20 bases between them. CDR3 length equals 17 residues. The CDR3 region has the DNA TGCGCCAGCAGCGATCCCCGCTTAGCGAGGATCACAGATACGCAGTATTTT. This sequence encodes CASSDPRLARITDTQYF.

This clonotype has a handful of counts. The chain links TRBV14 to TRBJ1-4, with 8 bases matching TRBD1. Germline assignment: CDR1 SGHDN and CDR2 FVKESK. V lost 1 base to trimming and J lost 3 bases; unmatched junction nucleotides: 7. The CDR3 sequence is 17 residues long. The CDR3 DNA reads TGTGCCAGCAGCCAAGGACACAGGGGGTTGCCTAATGAAAAACTGTTTTTT. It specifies CASSQGHRGLPNEKLFF. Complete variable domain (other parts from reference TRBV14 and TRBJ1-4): EAGVTQFPSHSVIEKGQTVTLRCDPISGHDNLYWYRRVMGKEIKFLLHFVKESKQDESGMPNNRFLAERTGGTYSTLKVQPAELEDSGVYFCASSQGHRGLPNEKLFFGSGTQLSVL.

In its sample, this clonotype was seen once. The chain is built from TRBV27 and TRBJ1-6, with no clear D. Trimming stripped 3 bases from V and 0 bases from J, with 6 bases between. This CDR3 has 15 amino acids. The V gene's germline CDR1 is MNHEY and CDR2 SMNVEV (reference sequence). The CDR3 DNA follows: TGTGCCAGCAGTTTCTCGAGCTCCTATAATTCACCCCTCCACTTT. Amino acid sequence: CASSFSSSYNSPLHF.

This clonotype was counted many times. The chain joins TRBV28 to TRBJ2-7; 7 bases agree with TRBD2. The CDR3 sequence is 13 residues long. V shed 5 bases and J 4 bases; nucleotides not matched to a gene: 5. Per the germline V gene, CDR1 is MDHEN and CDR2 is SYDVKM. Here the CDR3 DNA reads TGTGCCAGCAGTGTGACTAGCTCTTACGAGCAGTACTTC. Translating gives CASSVTSSYEQYF.

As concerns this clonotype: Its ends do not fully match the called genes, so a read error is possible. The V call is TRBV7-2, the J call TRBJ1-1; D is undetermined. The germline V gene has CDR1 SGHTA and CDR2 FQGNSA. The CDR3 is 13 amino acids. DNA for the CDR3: TGTGCCAGCGGCTTTGACCGGAACACTGAAGCTTTCTTT. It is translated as CASGFDRNTEAFF.

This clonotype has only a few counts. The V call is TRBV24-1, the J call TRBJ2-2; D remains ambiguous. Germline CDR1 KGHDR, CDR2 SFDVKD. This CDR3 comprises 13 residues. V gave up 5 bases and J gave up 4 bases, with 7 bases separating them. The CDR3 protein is CATSARSTGELFF. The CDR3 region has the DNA TGTGCCACCAGTGCGAGGAGCACCGGGGAGCTGTTTTTT.

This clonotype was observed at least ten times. The CDR3 region has the DNA TGTGCCAGCAGTTTACTAGGGACTAGCGGGAGCAACGAGCAGTACTTC. The encoded protein is CASSLLGTSGSNEQYF. The V gene is TRBV28, the J gene TRBJ2-7; 14 bases line up with TRBD2. CDR1 and CDR2 (germline): MDHEN, SYDVKM. The J segment lost 5 bases and the V segment lost 2 bases, leaving 5 bases of the junction unmatched. The CDR3 length is 16 residues.

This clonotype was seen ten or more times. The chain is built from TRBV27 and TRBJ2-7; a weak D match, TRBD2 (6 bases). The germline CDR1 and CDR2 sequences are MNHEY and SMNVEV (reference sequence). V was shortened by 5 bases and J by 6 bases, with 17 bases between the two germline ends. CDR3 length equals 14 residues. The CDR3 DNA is TGTGCCAGCAGTACCGGGAGTTCGGCGGGCGAGCAGTACTTC. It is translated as CASSTGSSAGEQYF.

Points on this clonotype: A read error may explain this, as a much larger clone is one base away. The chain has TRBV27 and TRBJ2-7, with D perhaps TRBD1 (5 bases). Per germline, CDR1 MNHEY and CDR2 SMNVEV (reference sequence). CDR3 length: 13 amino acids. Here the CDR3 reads CATSTHDSYEQYF. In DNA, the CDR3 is TGTGCCACCAGTACTCATGACAGTTACGAGCAGTACTTC.

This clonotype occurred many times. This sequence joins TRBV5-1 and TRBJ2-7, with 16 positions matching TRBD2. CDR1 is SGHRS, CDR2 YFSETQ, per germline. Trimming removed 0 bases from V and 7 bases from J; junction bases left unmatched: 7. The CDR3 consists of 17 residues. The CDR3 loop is CASSLEGLAGGPAEQYF. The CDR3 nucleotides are TGCGCCAGCAGCTTGGAGGGACTAGCGGGAGGGCCCGCAGAGCAGTACTTC.

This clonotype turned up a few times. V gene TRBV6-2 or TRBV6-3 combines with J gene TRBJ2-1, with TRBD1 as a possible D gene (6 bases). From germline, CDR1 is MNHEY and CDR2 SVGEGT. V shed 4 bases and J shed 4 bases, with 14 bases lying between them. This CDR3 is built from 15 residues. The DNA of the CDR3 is TGTGCCAGCAGTTGGGGGCAGGTTGGGTACAATGAGCAGTTCTTC. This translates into CASSWGQVGYNEQFF.

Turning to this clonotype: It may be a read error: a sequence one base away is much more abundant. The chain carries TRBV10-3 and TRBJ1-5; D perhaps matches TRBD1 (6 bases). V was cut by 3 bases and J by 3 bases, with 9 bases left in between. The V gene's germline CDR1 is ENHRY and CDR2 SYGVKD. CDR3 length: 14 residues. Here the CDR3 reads CAISDRTANQPQHF. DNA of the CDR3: TGTGCCATCAGTGACCGGACAGCCAATCAGCCCCAGCATTTT.